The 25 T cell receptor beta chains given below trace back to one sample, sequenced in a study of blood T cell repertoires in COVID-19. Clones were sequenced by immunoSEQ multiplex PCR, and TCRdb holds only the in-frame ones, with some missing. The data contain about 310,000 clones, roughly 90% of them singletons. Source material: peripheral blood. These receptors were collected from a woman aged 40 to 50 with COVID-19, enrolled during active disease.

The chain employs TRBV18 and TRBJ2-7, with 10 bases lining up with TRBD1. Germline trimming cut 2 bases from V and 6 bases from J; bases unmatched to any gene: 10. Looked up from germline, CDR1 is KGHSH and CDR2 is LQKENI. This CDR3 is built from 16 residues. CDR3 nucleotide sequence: TGTGCCAGCTCACCAGGGTTGACCGGGACAGGGGCCGAGCAGTACTTC. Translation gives CASSPGLTGTGAEQYF.

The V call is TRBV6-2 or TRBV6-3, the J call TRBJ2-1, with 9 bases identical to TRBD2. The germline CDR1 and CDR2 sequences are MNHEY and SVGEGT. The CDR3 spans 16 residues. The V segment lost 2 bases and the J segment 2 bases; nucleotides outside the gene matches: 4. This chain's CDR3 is CASSYVSGGAYNEQFF. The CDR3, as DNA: TGTGCCAGCAGTTACGTTAGCGGGGGAGCCTACAATGAGCAGTTCTTC.

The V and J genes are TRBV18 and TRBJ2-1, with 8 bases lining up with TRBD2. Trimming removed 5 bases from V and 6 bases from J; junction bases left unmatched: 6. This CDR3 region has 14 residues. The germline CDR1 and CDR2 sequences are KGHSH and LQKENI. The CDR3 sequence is CASSSGGGTNEQFF. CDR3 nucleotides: TGTGCCAGCTCATCGGGAGGGGGAACCAATGAGCAGTTCTTC. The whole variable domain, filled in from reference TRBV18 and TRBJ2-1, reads NAGVMQNPRHLVRRRGQEARLRCSPMKGHSHVYWYRQLPEEGLKFMVYLQKENIIDESGMPKERFSAEFPKEGPSILRIQQVVRGDSAAYFCASSSGGGTNEQFFGPGTRLTVL.

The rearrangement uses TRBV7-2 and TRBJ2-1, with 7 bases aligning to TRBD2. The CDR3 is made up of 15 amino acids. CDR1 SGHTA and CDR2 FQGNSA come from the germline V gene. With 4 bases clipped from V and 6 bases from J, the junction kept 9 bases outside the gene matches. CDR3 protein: CASSSQGGRANEQFF. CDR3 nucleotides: TGTGCCAGCAGCTCTCAGGGCGGGAGAGCCAATGAGCAGTTCTTC. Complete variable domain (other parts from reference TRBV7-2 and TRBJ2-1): GAGVSQSPSNKVTEKGKDVELRCDPISGHTALYWYRQSLGQGLEFLIYFQGNSAPDKSGLPSDRFSAERTGGSVSTLTIQRTQQEDSAVYLCASSSQGGRANEQFFGPGTRLTVL.

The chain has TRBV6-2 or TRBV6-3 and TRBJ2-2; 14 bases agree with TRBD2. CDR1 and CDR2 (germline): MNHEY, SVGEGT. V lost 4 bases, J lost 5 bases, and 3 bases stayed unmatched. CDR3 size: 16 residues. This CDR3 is CASSLGLAGVTGELFF. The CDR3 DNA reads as TGTGCCAGCAGTTTGGGACTAGCGGGAGTTACCGGGGAGCTGTTTTTT.

CDR3 sequence (DNA): TGTGCCAGCAGCTGGGGGGGCAGTTACAATGAGCAGTTCTTC. Amino acids: CASSWGGSYNEQFF. This chain connects TRBV5-5 to TRBJ2-1; the D gene is possibly TRBD2 (7 bases). The V gene's germline CDR1 is SGHKS and CDR2 YYEKEE (reference sequence). V was trimmed by 3 bases and J by 4 bases, leaving 11 bases between them. The CDR3 contains 14 residues.

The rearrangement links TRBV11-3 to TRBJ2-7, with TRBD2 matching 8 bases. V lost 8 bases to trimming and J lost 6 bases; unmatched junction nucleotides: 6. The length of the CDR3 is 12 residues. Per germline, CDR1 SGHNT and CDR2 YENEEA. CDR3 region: CASAGGSSEQYF. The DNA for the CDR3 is TGTGCCAGCGCGGGGGGTTCTAGCGAGCAGTACTTC.

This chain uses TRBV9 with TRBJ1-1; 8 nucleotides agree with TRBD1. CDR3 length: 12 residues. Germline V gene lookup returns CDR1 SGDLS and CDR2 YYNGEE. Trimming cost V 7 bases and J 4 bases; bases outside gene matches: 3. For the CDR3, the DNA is TGTGCCAGCCAGGGGGCGGGCACTGAAGCTTTCTTT. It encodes CASQGAGTEAFF.

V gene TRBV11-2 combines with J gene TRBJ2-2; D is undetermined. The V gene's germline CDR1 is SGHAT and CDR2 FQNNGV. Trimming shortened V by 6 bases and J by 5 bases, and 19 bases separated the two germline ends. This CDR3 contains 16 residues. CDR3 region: CASRGTIESWTGELFF. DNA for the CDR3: TGTGCCAGCAGGGGTACTATAGAGTCCTGGACCGGGGAGCTGTTTTTT.

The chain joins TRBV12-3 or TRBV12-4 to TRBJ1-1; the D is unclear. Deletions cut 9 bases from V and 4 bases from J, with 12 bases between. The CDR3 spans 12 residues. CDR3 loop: CASYYTGTEAFF. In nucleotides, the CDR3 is TGTGCCAGTTACTATACGGGCACTGAAGCTTTCTTT.

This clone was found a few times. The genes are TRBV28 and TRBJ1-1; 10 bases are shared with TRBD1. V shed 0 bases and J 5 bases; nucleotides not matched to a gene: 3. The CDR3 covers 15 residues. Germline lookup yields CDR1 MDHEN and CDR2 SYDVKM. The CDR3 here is CASSLWTGGKTEAFF. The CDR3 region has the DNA TGTGCCAGCAGTTTATGGACAGGGGGCAAGACTGAAGCTTTCTTT.

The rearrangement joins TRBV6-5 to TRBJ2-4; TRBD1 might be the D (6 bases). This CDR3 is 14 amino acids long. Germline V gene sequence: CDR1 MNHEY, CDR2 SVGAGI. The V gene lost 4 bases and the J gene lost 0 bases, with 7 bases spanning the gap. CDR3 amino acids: CASSLGGAKNIQYF. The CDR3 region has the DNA TGTGCCAGCAGTTTAGGGGGAGCCAAAAACATTCAGTACTTC.

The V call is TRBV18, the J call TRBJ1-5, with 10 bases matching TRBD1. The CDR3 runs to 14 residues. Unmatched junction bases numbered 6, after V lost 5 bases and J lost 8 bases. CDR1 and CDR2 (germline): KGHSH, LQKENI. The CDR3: CASSSDRGNKPQHF. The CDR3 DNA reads TGTGCCAGCTCATCGGACAGGGGGAATAAGCCCCAGCATTTT.

CDR3 DNA sequence: TGCAGCGTTGAGGGGGCTGGTAACTATGGCTACACCTTC. It codes for CSVEGAGNYGYTF. This rearrangement joins TRBV29-1 to TRBJ1-2; tentatively, D is TRBD1 (6 bases). V was pared by 3 bases and J by 1 base, with 9 bases between. The CDR3 has 13 amino acids. The germline gives CDR1 SQVTM, CDR2 ANQGSEA.

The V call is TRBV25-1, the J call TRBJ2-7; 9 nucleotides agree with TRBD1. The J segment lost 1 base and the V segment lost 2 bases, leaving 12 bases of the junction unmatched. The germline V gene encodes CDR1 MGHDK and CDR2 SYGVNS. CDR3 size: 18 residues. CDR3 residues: CASSEGLGRQGVSYEQYF. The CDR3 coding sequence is TGTGCCAGCAGTGAAGGTCTGGGGCGACAGGGGGTATCCTACGAGCAGTACTTC.

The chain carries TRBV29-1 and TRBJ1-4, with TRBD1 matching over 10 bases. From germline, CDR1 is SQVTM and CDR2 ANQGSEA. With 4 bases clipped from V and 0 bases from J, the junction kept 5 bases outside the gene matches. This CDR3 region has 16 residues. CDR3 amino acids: CSVGQGAVATNEKLFF. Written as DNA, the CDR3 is TGCAGCGTTGGACAGGGGGCGGTTGCAACTAATGAAAAACTGTTTTTT. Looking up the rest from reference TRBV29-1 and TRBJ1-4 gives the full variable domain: SAVISQKPSRDICQRGTSLTIQCQVDSQVTMMFWYRQQPGQSLTLIATANQGSEATYESGFVIDKFPISRPNLTFSTLTVSNMSPEDSSIYLCSVGQGAVATNEKLFFGSGTQLSVL.

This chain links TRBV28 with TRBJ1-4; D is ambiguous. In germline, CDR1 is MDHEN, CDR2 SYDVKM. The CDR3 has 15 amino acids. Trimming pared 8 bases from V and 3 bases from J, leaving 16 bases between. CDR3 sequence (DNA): TGTGCCAGCGTAAATCGGGTCATGCCTAATGAAAAACTGTTTTTT. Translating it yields CASVNRVMPNEKLFF.

CDR3 DNA sequence: TGTGCCAGCAGTTACGGGAGCGTACACCTCTCCTACAATGAGCAGTTCTTC. Its translation: CASSYGSVHLSYNEQFF. The V and J genes are TRBV6-7 and TRBJ2-1; weak D call: TRBD2 (5 bases). TRBV6-7 counts as an open reading frame of uncertain function. CDR3 length: 17 residues. Trimming cost V 2 bases and J 0 bases, with 14 bases left between them.

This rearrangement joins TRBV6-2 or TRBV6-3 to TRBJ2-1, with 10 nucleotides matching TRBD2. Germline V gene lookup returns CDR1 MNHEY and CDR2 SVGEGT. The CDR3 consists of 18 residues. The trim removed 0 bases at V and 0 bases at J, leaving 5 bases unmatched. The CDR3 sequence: CASSYSGLAASSYNEQFF. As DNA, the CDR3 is TGTGCCAGCAGTTACTCAGGACTAGCGGCTAGCTCCTACAATGAGCAGTTCTTC.

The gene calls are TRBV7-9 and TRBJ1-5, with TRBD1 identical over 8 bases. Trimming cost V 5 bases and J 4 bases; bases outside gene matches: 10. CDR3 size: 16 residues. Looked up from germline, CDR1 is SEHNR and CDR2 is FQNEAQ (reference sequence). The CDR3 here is CASSAAGGAANQPQHF. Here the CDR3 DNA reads TGTGCCAGCAGCGCCGCAGGGGGCGCGGCAAATCAGCCCCAGCATTTT.

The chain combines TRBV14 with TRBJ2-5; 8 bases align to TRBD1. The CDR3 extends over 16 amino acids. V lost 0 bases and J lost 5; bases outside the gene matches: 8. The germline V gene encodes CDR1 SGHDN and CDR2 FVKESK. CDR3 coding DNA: TGTGCCAGCAGCCAAGAAATGGACAGGGAATTGGAGACCCAGTACTTC. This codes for CASSQEMDRELETQYF. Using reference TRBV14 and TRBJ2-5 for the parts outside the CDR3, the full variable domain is EAGVTQFPSHSVIEKGQTVTLRCDPISGHDNLYWYRRVMGKEIKFLLHFVKESKQDESGMPNNRFLAERTGGTYSTLKVQPAELEDSGVYFCASSQEMDRELETQYFGPGTRLLVL.

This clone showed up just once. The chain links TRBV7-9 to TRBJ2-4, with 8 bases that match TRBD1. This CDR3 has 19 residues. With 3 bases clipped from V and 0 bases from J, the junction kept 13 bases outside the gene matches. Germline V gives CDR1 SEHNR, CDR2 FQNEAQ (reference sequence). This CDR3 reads CASSFLRDRGFLAKNIQYF. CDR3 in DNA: TGTGCCAGCAGCTTCCTTCGAGACAGGGGTTTCCTAGCCAAAAACATTCAGTACTTC.

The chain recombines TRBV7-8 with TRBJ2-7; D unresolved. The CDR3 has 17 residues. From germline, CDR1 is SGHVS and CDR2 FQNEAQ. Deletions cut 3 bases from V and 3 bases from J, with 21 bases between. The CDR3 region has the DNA TGTGCCAGCAGCTTGCATCATGCTAGGCAGATCCACTACGAGCAGTACTTC. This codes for CASSLHHARQIHYEQYF.

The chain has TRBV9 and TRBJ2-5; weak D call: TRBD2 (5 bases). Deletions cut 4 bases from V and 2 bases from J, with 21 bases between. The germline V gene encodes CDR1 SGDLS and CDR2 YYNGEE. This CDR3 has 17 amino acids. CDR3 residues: CASSPRDVNRAQETQYF. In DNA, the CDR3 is TGTGCCAGCAGCCCCCGGGATGTGAATAGAGCTCAAGAGACCCAGTACTTC.

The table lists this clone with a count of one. This chain's CDR3 is CASSYTQGETEAFF. CDR3 bases: TGTGCCAGCAGTTACACACAGGGGGAGACTGAAGCTTTCTTT. The chain is built from TRBV6-2 or TRBV6-3 and TRBJ1-1; TRBD1 agrees at 8 bases. Germline-derived CDR1 and CDR2 are MNHEY and SVGEGT. This CDR3 has 14 residues. The junction had 4 bases not matched to a gene; V was cut back by 2 bases and J by 5 bases.